Below are 23 T cell receptor beta chains sequenced from a single sample in a study of siplizumab effects on memory and regulatory T cells. Assay used: immunoSEQ multiplex PCR; TCRdb lists only in-frame clones, some missing. The sample holds about 87,000 clones, approximately 95% seen once. The material sequenced was non-Treg CD4+ T cells sorted from blood. Every receptor here comes from a human donor in good health.

The chain carries TRBV6-5 and TRBJ1-1; the match to TRBD1 covers 8 bases. V was pared by 6 bases and J by 0 bases, with 0 bases of the junction left unmatched. This CDR3 is 13 amino acids long. Germline CDR1 MNHEY, CDR2 SVGAGI. DNA for the CDR3: TGTGCCAGCAGGGACAGGGTGAACACTGAAGCTTTCTTT. Protein: CASRDRVNTEAFF.

The chain joins TRBV14 to TRBJ2-5; no reliable D call. The germline CDR1 and CDR2 sequences are SGHDN and FVKESK. The CDR3 has 12 amino acids. With 1 base removed from V and 4 bases from J, the gap between germline ends came to 4 bases. The CDR3 DNA sequence: TGTGCCAGCAGCCAAGTGAGAGAGACCCAGTACTTC. The encoded protein is CASSQVRETQYF.

Regarding this clone: This sample includes further DNA sequences coding for the same CDR3. V usage is TRBV5-1 and J usage is TRBJ1-2; possibly TRBD1 for D (6 bases). This CDR3 comprises 15 residues. Germline lookup yields CDR1 SGHRS and CDR2 YFSETQ. The V gene lost 0 bases and the J gene lost 2 bases, with 11 bases spanning the gap. CDR3 in DNA: TGCGCCAGCAGCTTGGCCGGGACACCAAACTATGGCTACACCTTC. It encodes CASSLAGTPNYGYTF.

J is TRBJ2-2 and V is TRBV6-5; D remains ambiguous. The CDR3 contains 13 residues. With 0 bases removed from V and 5 bases from J, the gap between germline ends came to 4 bases. CDR1 MNHEY and CDR2 SVGAGI come from the germline V gene. The CDR3 region has the DNA TGTGCCAGCAGTTACTCCACTACCGGGGAGCTGTTTTTT. Amino acids: CASSYSTTGELFF.

The rearrangement uses TRBV7-9 and TRBJ2-2, with D perhaps being TRBD1 or TRBD2 (5 bases each). Germline lookup yields CDR1 SEHNR and CDR2 FQNEAQ (reference sequence). Trimming pared 0 bases from V and 6 bases from J, leaving 5 bases between. CDR3 size: 13 residues. CDR3 in DNA: TGTGCCAGCAGCTTAGCGGGGGCCGGGGAGCTGTTTTTT. Translated, it gives CASSLAGAGELFF. The complete variable domain, with remaining parts taken from reference TRBV7-9 and TRBJ2-2, reads DTGVSQNPRHKITKRGQNVTFRCDPISEHNRLYWYRQTLGQGPEFLTYFQNEAQLEKSRLLSDRFSAERPKGSFSTLEIQRTEQGDSAMYLCASSLAGAGELFFGEGSRLTVL.

This clone was found once. The chain combines TRBV6-6 with TRBJ2-2; the D gene is possibly TRBD1 (6 bases). Germline assignment: CDR1 MNHNY and CDR2 SVGAGI (reference sequence). The CDR3 is 15 amino acids. The ends were cut back, 5 bases at V and 6 bases at J, with 16 bases in the middle. The CDR3 region is CASSPKYRDAGELFF. The CDR3 DNA reads as TGTGCCAGCAGTCCCAAGTACAGGGACGCCGGGGAGCTGTTTTTT.

This sequence joins TRBV19 and TRBJ2-7; TRBD1 agrees at 9 bases. The trim removed 6 bases at V and 0 bases at J, leaving 3 bases unmatched. There are 14 residues in the CDR3. The germline CDR1 and CDR2 sequences are LNHDA and SQIVND (reference sequence). This chain's CDR3 is CASRDRGSSYEQYF. CDR3 nucleotides: TGTGCCAGTAGAGACAGGGGGAGCTCCTACGAGCAGTACTTC.

This sequence joins TRBV18 and TRBJ1-5; no clear D gene. Looked up from germline, CDR1 is KGHSH and CDR2 is LQKENI. The CDR3 is 13 residues long. Trimming left V 6 bases short and J 0 bases short, with 6 bases between. The CDR3 reads CASSIDSNQPQHF. As DNA, the CDR3 is TGTGCCAGCTCGATCGATAGCAATCAGCCCCAGCATTTT. Complete variable domain (other parts from reference TRBV18 and TRBJ1-5): NAGVMQNPRHLVRRRGQEARLRCSPMKGHSHVYWYRQLPEEGLKFMVYLQKENIIDESGMPKERFSAEFPKEGPSILRIQQVVRGDSAAYFCASSIDSNQPQHFGDGTRLSIL.

The chain uses TRBV7-2 and TRBJ2-5, with 10 bases that match TRBD1. CDR3 length equals 14 residues. The germline CDR1 and CDR2 sequences are SGHTA and FQGNSA. The J segment lost 4 bases and the V segment lost 7 bases, leaving 6 bases of the junction unmatched. The CDR3 protein is CASTRQGARETQYF. The CDR3, as DNA: TGTGCCAGCACCAGACAGGGGGCGAGAGAGACCCAGTACTTC.

This clone was counted a single time. This chain uses TRBV5-1 with TRBJ2-7; unclear D gene. The V gene lost 0 bases and the J gene lost 0 bases, with 10 bases spanning the gap. Germline CDR1 is SGHRS and CDR2 is YFSETQ. The CDR3 is 15 residues long. CDR3 residues: CASSLGGLSSYEQYF. The CDR3 nucleotides read TGCGCCAGCAGCTTGGGCGGTCTGAGCTCCTACGAGCAGTACTTC.

This chain connects TRBV4-3 to TRBJ2-5; TRBD2 matches at 12 bases. The CDR3 contains 17 residues. J gave up 5 bases and V 0 bases, and 7 bases lay outside the gene matches. The germline CDR1 and CDR2 sequences are LGHNA and YSLEER. CDR3 nucleotides: TGCGCCAGCAGCCAAGAACTAGCGGGAGGTTTGGCGGAGACCCAGTACTTC. It translates to CASSQELAGGLAETQYF.

The V gene is TRBV7-3, the J gene TRBJ2-1, with D unclear. This CDR3 has 13 residues. V lost 6 bases, J lost 6 bases, and 12 bases lay in between. The germline V gene has CDR1 SGHTA and CDR2 FQGTGA. Here the CDR3 reads CASSNAVGNEQFF. CDR3 DNA sequence: TGTGCCAGCAGTAATGCAGTGGGCAATGAGCAGTTCTTC.

Concerning this clone: The junction and the germline gene differ at one end; a read error may be behind it. The J gene is TRBJ2-1, the V gene TRBV12-5; either TRBD1 or TRBD2 may supply D (5 bases each). The CDR3 runs 14 residues. CDR1 and CDR2 (germline): LGHNT, FRNRAP. The CDR3 nucleotides are TGTGCTAGTGCTTTGGGACCCCCCTACAATGAGCAGTTCTTC. Its translation is CASALGPPYNEQFF. Complete variable domain (other parts from reference TRBV12-5 and TRBJ2-1): DARVTQTPRHKVTEMGQEVTMRCQPILGHNTVFWYRQTMMQGLELLAYFRNRAPLDDSGMPKDRFSAEMPDATLATLKIQPSEPRDSAVYFCASALGPPYNEQFFGPGTRLTVL.

The V call is TRBV10-1, the J call TRBJ2-3; D may be TRBD1 (5 bases). Germline assignment: CDR1 WNHNN and CDR2 SYGVQD (reference sequence). This CDR3 has 12 amino acids. The V and J ends lost 5 bases and 4 bases respectively, with 7 bases between them. The DNA for the CDR3 is TGCGCCAGCAGTTCAGGGTCAGATACGCAGTATTTT. It is translated as CASSSGSDTQYF.

The rearrangement joins TRBV4-1 to TRBJ2-1; no clear D. The length of the CDR3 is 16 residues. Germline values: CDR1 MGHRA, CDR2 YSYEKL. Between the trimmed V and J ends, which lost 0 bases and 3 bases, there was a span of 12 bases. CDR3 sequence (DNA): TGCGCCAGCAGCCAAGAAGCCCCCTACTACTACAATGAGCAGTTCTTC. Its translation: CASSQEAPYYYNEQFF.

This sequence joins TRBV6-5 and TRBJ2-3; 9 bases line up with TRBD2. Germline CDR1 and CDR2: MNHEY and SVGAGI. The trim removed 2 bases at V and 7 bases at J, leaving 7 bases unmatched. The CDR3 runs 15 residues. The CDR3 reads CASSYTAGGPNTQYF. CDR3 nucleotide sequence: TGTGCCAGCAGTTACACAGCGGGGGGCCCGAATACGCAGTATTTT.

The V gene is TRBV11-1, the J gene TRBJ2-5; D might be TRBD2 (5 bases). This CDR3 comprises 14 residues. Per germline, CDR1 SGHAT and CDR2 FQDESV (reference sequence). V lost 6 bases, J lost 4 bases, and 15 bases lay in between. In DNA, the CDR3 is TGTGCCAGCAGTCGAAGGACCGAGGGAGAGACCCAGTACTTC. Its protein is CASSRRTEGETQYF.

The V gene is TRBV30, the J gene TRBJ2-5, with D uncertain. The germline V and J ends were trimmed by 0 bases and 1 base, with 3 bases remaining between them. The germline gives CDR1 GTSNPN, CDR2 SVGIG (reference sequence). The CDR3 runs to 12 residues. CDR3: CAWSVGQETQYF. As DNA, the CDR3 is TGTGCCTGGAGTGTAGGCCAAGAGACCCAGTACTTC.

The V call is TRBV6-1, the J call TRBJ2-1; 11 bases are shared with TRBD2. The junction had 2 bases not matched to a gene; V was cut back by 3 bases and J by 7 bases. Germline V CDR1 and CDR2: MNHNS, SASEGT. The CDR3 runs 14 residues. CDR3 residues: CASSEGLAVNEQFF. DNA for the CDR3: TGTGCCAGCAGTGAGGGACTAGCGGTTAATGAGCAGTTCTTC.

Notes on this clone: The junction departs from the called germline gene at one end, perhaps through a read error. The genes are TRBV6-1 and TRBJ1-2; 7 bases fit TRBD1. Germline CDR1 and CDR2: MNHNS and SASEGT. This CDR3 contains 13 residues. This CDR3 is CASREDRVGGYTF. The CDR3 DNA sequence: TGTGCCAGCAGGGAAGACAGGGTTGGGGGCTACACCTTC.

This clone was counted a single time. The V gene is TRBV25-1, the J gene TRBJ2-7; TRBD2 matches at 13 bases. This CDR3 is 15 amino acids long. Losses at the gene ends were 2 bases for V and 6 bases for J; bases not matched to a gene: 4. The germline V gene has CDR1 MGHDK and CDR2 SYGVNS. CDR3 coding DNA: TGTGCCAGCAGTGAAGGACTAGCGGGAGATCTCGAGCAGTACTTC. Translated, it gives CASSEGLAGDLEQYF.

The chain combines TRBV7-3 with TRBJ2-1; D gene ambiguous. There are 14 residues in the CDR3. Germline CDR1 reads SGHTA; CDR2 reads FQGTGA. V shed 2 bases and J shed 7 bases, with 12 bases lying between them. This CDR3 is CASSLRSDSNEQFF. In DNA, the CDR3 is TGTGCCAGCAGCTTACGGTCAGATTCGAATGAGCAGTTCTTC.

This chain joins TRBV12-5 and TRBJ1-1, with no clear D. From germline, CDR1 is LGHNT and CDR2 FRNRAP. V gave up 0 bases and J gave up 4 bases, with 15 bases separating them. The CDR3 loop spans 16 amino acids. CDR3 in amino acids: CASGLVRVGGGTEAFF. For the CDR3, the DNA is TGTGCTAGTGGTTTGGTACGGGTAGGAGGTGGCACTGAAGCTTTCTTT.